The rows below give T cell receptor beta chains drawn from one sample of a study of blood T cell repertoires in COVID-19. The method was immunoSEQ multiplex PCR; TCRdb's version includes in-frame clones alone and lacks a portion of them. This table has around 240,000 clones, about 88% appearing once. The sample was peripheral blood. Source of these receptors: a man aged 35 to 55 with acute or convalescent COVID-19. Both conserved end residues are part of each CDR3. D genes are given only for firm matches. Size is stated for part of the rows, as once, few or many counts, or as a class when the clone is expanded.

CDR3 protein: CASSQTSDALTEAFF; CDR3 DNA: TGTGCCAGCAGCCAAACAAGCGATGCCCTAACTGAAGCTTTCTTT; J gene: TRBJ1-1; V gene: TRBV3-1/TRBV3-2; D gene: -; clone size: -
CDR3 protein: CASSEVGTGVAETQYF; CDR3 DNA: TGTGCCAGCAGTGAAGTAGGGACAGGGGTGGCAGAGACCCAGTACTTC; J gene: TRBJ2-5; V gene: TRBV6-1; D gene: TRBD1; clone size: -
CDR3 protein: CASSSGGGRSREKLFF; CDR3 DNA: TGTGCCAGCAGCAGCGGGGGGGGAAGGTCGAGGGAAAAACTGTTTTTT; J gene: TRBJ1-4; V gene: TRBV13; D gene: -; clone size: once
CDR3 protein: CASSLGATAKNIQYF; CDR3 DNA: TGCGCCAGCAGCTTGGGGGCGACAGCCAAAAACATTCAGTACTTC; J gene: TRBJ2-4; V gene: TRBV5-1; D gene: -; clone size: -
CDR3 protein: CASSPRGSSALHF; CDR3 DNA: TGTGCCAGCAGCCCAAGAGGATCTTCGGCCCTCCACTTT; J gene: TRBJ1-6; V gene: TRBV9; D gene: -; clone size: few
CDR3 protein: CASSLKGAGGNSYEQYF; CDR3 DNA: TGTGCCAGCAGTTTAAAGGGGGCAGGCGGCAACTCCTACGAGCAGTACTTC; J gene: TRBJ2-7; V gene: TRBV27; D gene: TRBD1; clone size: -
CDR3 protein: CSASRDRTRNSPLHF; CDR3 DNA: TGCAGTGCTAGTAGGGACAGGACGCGTAATTCACCCCTCCACTTT; J gene: TRBJ1-6; V gene: TRBV20-1; D gene: TRBD1; clone size: -
CDR3 protein: CASRSLEDRGTEAFF; CDR3 DNA: TGTGCCAGCAGGAGTCTCGAAGACAGGGGCACTGAAGCTTTCTTT; J gene: TRBJ1-1; V gene: TRBV6-1; D gene: TRBD1; clone size: -
CDR3 protein: CASSLLAGGLDTQYF; CDR3 DNA: TGTGCCAGCAGCTTATTAGCGGGGGGATTAGATACGCAGTATTTT; J gene: TRBJ2-3; V gene: TRBV7-3; D gene: TRBD2; clone size: -
CDR3 protein: CASSSGTGNYGYTF; CDR3 DNA: TGTGCCAGCTCATCCGGGACAGGGAACTATGGCTACACCTTC; J gene: TRBJ1-2; V gene: TRBV18; D gene: TRBD1; clone size: -
CDR3 protein: CASSNPGAEKLFF; CDR3 DNA: TGTGCCAGCAGCAATCCAGGGGCGGAAAAACTGTTTTTT; J gene: TRBJ1-4; V gene: TRBV6-5; D gene: -; clone size: once
CDR3 protein: CASKLAGWDLSTDTQYF; CDR3 DNA: TGTGCCAGTAAATTAGCCGGTTGGGACTTAAGCACAGATACGCAGTATTTT; J gene: TRBJ2-3; V gene: TRBV19; D gene: -; clone size: -
CDR3 protein: CASSSLTGRGNSPLHF; CDR3 DNA: TGTGCCAGCAGCTCACTCACCGGCAGGGGTAATTCACCCCTCCACTTT; J gene: TRBJ1-6; V gene: TRBV5-4; D gene: -; clone size: -
CDR3 protein: CASSERDRSYSGNTIYF; CDR3 DNA: TGTGCCAGCAGCGAACGGGACAGATCCTACTCTGGAAACACCATATATTTT; J gene: TRBJ1-3; V gene: TRBV9; D gene: TRBD1; clone size: -
CDR3 protein: CASSRPPWDSGGSRKSYNEQFF; CDR3 DNA: TGTGCCAGCAGCCGACCTCCCTGGGATAGCGGGGGGTCACGAAAGTCCTACAATGAGCAGTTCTTC; J gene: TRBJ2-1; V gene: TRBV6-2/TRBV6-3; D gene: TRBD2; clone size: -
CDR3 protein: CASGPGQGMNTEAFF; CDR3 DNA: TGCGCCAGCGGCCCGGGACAGGGGATGAACACTGAAGCTTTCTTT; J gene: TRBJ1-1; V gene: TRBV5-1; D gene: TRBD1; clone size: -
CDR3 protein: CASTPGSGGTDTQYF; CDR3 DNA: TGTGCCAGCACCCCGGGGAGCGGGGGAACAGATACGCAGTATTTT; J gene: TRBJ2-3; V gene: TRBV7-2; D gene: TRBD2; clone size: -
CDR3 protein: CASSFGTSGVYEQFF; CDR3 DNA: TGTGCCAGCAGCTTCGGAACTAGCGGGGTCTATGAGCAGTTCTTC; J gene: TRBJ2-1; V gene: TRBV3-1/TRBV3-2; D gene: TRBD2; clone size: -
CDR3 protein: CASSPRDRDVEEKLFF; CDR3 DNA: TGTGCCAGCTCGCCTAGAGACAGGGATGTCGAGGAAAAACTGTTTTTT; J gene: TRBJ1-4; V gene: TRBV18; D gene: TRBD1; clone size: -
CDR3 protein: CASSLSINQPQHF; CDR3 DNA: TGTGCCAGCAGTTTGAGTATCAATCAGCCCCAGCATTTT; J gene: TRBJ1-5; V gene: TRBV12-3/TRBV12-4; D gene: -; clone size: -
CDR3 protein: CASSPQRYQGTGGDTEAFF; CDR3 DNA: TGTGCCAGCTCACCACAACGGTATCAGGGGACGGGAGGGGACACTGAAGCTTTCTTT; J gene: TRBJ1-1; V gene: TRBV18; D gene: -; clone size: -
CDR3 protein: CASSFIAGDYGYTF; CDR3 DNA: TGTGCCAGCAGCTTTATTGCAGGGGACTACGGCTACACCTTC; J gene: TRBJ1-2; V gene: TRBV7-9; D gene: -; clone size: -
CDR3 protein: CASSLGGLNTEAFF; CDR3 DNA: TGTGCCAGCAGCTTAGGAGGGTTGAACACTGAAGCTTTCTTT; J gene: TRBJ1-1; V gene: TRBV11-2; D gene: -; clone size: -
CDR3 protein: CASSPRGDTEAFF; CDR3 DNA: TGTGCCAGCTCACCAAGGGGCGACACTGAAGCTTTCTTT; J gene: TRBJ1-1; V gene: TRBV18; D gene: -; clone size: -
CDR3 protein: CASSEQTSNYGYTF; CDR3 DNA: TGTGCCAGCAGTGAACAGACATCTAACTATGGCTACACCTTC; J gene: TRBJ1-2; V gene: TRBV6-1; D gene: -; clone size: -
CDR3 protein: CASTLGGAKNSPLHF; CDR3 DNA: TGTGCCAGCACCCTTGGGGGGGCAAAGAATTCACCCCTCCACTTT; J gene: TRBJ1-6; V gene: TRBV5-6; D gene: -; clone size: -
CDR3 protein: CATSGQGGYGYTF; CDR3 DNA: TGTGCCACCTCGGGACAGGGCGGCTATGGCTACACCTTC; J gene: TRBJ1-2; V gene: TRBV24-1; D gene: TRBD1; clone size: -
CDR3 protein: CATPGAKQDGFANYGYTF; CDR3 DNA: TGTGCCACCCCGGGTGCAAAACAGGATGGCTTTGCTAACTATGGCTACACCTTC; J gene: TRBJ1-2; V gene: TRBV18; D gene: -; clone size: -
CDR3 protein: CASSHWTADMKRGEQFF; CDR3 DNA: TGTGCCAGCAGCCATTGGACAGCGGACATGAAGAGGGGTGAGCAGTTCTTC; J gene: TRBJ2-1; V gene: TRBV3-1/TRBV3-2; D gene: -; clone size: once
CDR3 protein: CASIGDRGLDGYTF; CDR3 DNA: TGTGCCAGTATAGGGGACAGGGGACTCGATGGCTACACCTTC; J gene: TRBJ1-2; V gene: TRBV19; D gene: TRBD1; clone size: once
CDR3 protein: CASSTTGVSYNEQFF; CDR3 DNA: TGCGCCAGCAGCACAACAGGTGTCTCCTACAATGAGCAGTTCTTC; J gene: TRBJ2-1; V gene: TRBV5-1; D gene: -; clone size: few
CDR3 protein: CASSLVGLSSEAFF; CDR3 DNA: TGTGCCAGCAGCTTGGTCGGTCTTTCCTCTGAAGCTTTCTTT; J gene: TRBJ1-1; V gene: TRBV7-9; D gene: -; clone size: -
CDR3 protein: CASSHTATGSGNTIYF; CDR3 DNA: TGTGCCAGCAGCCACACAGCGACAGGGAGCGGAAACACCATATATTTT; J gene: TRBJ1-3; V gene: TRBV6-6; D gene: TRBD1; clone size: -